This TCR beta chain appears in the sequencing data of a study of graft-versus-host responses after intestinal transplantation. Study-level results: Graft-versus-host to host-versus-graft clonal ratios in allografts were high in patients with graft-donor T cell macrochimerism. There was an association between peak levels of circulating GvH clones and early post-transplant HvG declines. GvH clones appeared in recipient marrow, some first in ileum or blood.

Only in-frame clones appear in the TCRdb table, and some are missing; sequencing was by immunoSEQ multiplex PCR. The sample yields approximately 100,000 clones, roughly 93% seen once. Of note for this clone: Antigen specificity is unknown.

CDR1 and CDR2 (germline): SGHNT, YYREEE (reference sequence). The CDR3 contains 13 residues. V lost 7 bases and J 3 bases, leaving 13 bases between the germline ends. V usage is TRBV5-4 and J usage is TRBJ2-5; D unclear. The sequence came from a human donor who received an intestinal transplant. Sequences were derived from unstimulated CD8+ T cells sorted from spleen or lymph node cells, sampled before intestinal transplant. The CDR3: CASERENEETQYF. In nucleotides, the CDR3 is TGTGCCAGCGAAAGGGAAAACGAAGAGACCCAGTACTTC.